Listed below are T cell receptor beta chains from one sample, sequenced in a study of blood T cell repertoires in COVID-19. Sequenced by immunoSEQ multiplex PCR; TCRdb stores in-frame clones only, minus some. The repertoire includes about 160,000 clones, 70% to 90% of them detected once, and around 5.9% sits in the top ten. Sequenced material: PBMCs or T cells enriched from blood (not recorded which). Every receptor here comes from a man aged 40-49 years who had recovered from COVID-19. CDR3s include the opening cysteine and the closing phenylalanine or tryptophan. D genes are given only for firm matches. Not every row has a clone size; where given, it reads once, few, many or a size class.

size	V	J	D	DNA	CDR3
-	TRBV5-4	TRBJ2-5	TRBD1	TGTGCCAGCAGCTTGCTAGACAGGGATTCGGGGACCCAGTACTTC	CASSLLDRDSGTQYF
-	TRBV11-1	TRBJ2-4	-	TGTGCCAGCGGGCTACGGGCAGGGGCTAAAAACATTCAGTACTTC	CASGLRAGAKNIQYF
-	TRBV7-8	TRBJ2-7	TRBD1	TGTGCCAGCAGCCCAAACAGGGGGCGAGGGTTCGAGCAGTACTTC	CASSPNRGRGFEQYF
-	TRBV2	TRBJ2-5	TRBD2	TGTGCCAGCAGTGATCGTGGACTAGCGGAGACCCAGTACTTC	CASSDRGLAETQYF
-	TRBV7-6	TRBJ1-1	TRBD1	TGTGCCAGCAGCTTCGGACAGGGAAACACTGAAGCTTTCTTT	CASSFGQGNTEAFF
few	TRBV6-5	TRBJ1-2	-	TGTGCCAGCGTGAACAACGCCGGGTTACCCTATGGCTACACCTTC	CASVNNAGLPYGYTF
-	TRBV6-1	TRBJ2-7	TRBD1	TGTGCCAGCAGTGTGAATCACGGGACAGGGCCCTACGAGCAGTACTTC	CASSVNHGTGPYEQYF
-	TRBV30	TRBJ1-5	-	TGTGCCTGGAGCGAGATTGCGGGTCAGCCCCAGCATTTT	CAWSEIAGQPQHF
-	TRBV4-1	TRBJ2-5	TRBD2	TGCGCCAGCAGCCAAGAGGGGGGGAGACCTTCTCCGGAGACCCAGTACTTC	CASSQEGGRPSPETQYF
-	TRBV19	TRBJ1-5	-	TGTGCCAGTAGTATAGGGGGCAGAGGCCAGCCCCAGCATTTT	CASSIGGRGQPQHF
-	TRBV5-4	TRBJ1-1	-	TGTGCCAGCAGCTTGGGCTCCGGGAAGGACACTGAAGCTTTCTTT	CASSLGSGKDTEAFF
-	TRBV20-1	TRBJ1-2	-	TGCAGTGCGAGCGGCTACACCTTC	CSASGYTF
-	TRBV12-3/TRBV12-4	TRBJ2-3	-	TGTGCCAGCAGGGTCGGGGGCACAGATACGCAGTATTTT	CASRVGGTDTQYF
-	TRBV23-1	TRBJ1-2	TRBD1	TGCGCCAGCAAAGGACAGGGGGACTATGGCTACACCTTC	CASKGQGDYGYTF
few	TRBV5-1	TRBJ1-2	-	TGCGCCAGCAGCCTTACCGACACTGGGCATGGCTACACCTTC	CASSLTDTGHGYTF
-	TRBV24-1	TRBJ2-2	-	TGTGCCACCAGTGATCCAGGGGCAGTTGTTCAGGAGCTGTTTTTT	CATSDPGAVVQELFF
-	TRBV19	TRBJ2-7	-	TGTGCCAGTAGTCACTTTGCCTTAGCAGGGGACGAGCAGTACTTC	CASSHFALAGDEQYF
-	TRBV5-4	TRBJ2-7	TRBD2	TGTGCCACTTCTGGGTCAGCGGGGGCCTACGAGCAGTACTTC	CATSGSAGAYEQYF
-	TRBV11-2	TRBJ2-5	TRBD1	TGTGCCAGCAGCTTAGGAGGGGGCGGTCGTAGAGAGACCCAGTACTTC	CASSLGGGGRRETQYF
-	TRBV19	TRBJ1-2	TRBD1	TGTGCCAGTACTCCGAGGAGCAGGGGGCTTAACTATGGCTACACCTTC	CASTPRSRGLNYGYTF
-	TRBV19	TRBJ1-6	TRBD1	TGTGCCAGTAGTCTAACAGGGGGAATTGATTCACCCCTCCACTTT	CASSLTGGIDSPLHF
-	TRBV18	TRBJ2-3	-	TGTGCCAGCTCACCACTAGTTAATCTTATCACAGATACGCAGTATTTT	CASSPLVNLITDTQYF
-	TRBV3-1/TRBV3-2	TRBJ1-3	TRBD1	TGTGCCAGCAGCCGCAGGGGGCATGGAAACACCATATATTTT	CASSRRGHGNTIYF
-	TRBV30	TRBJ1-2	TRBD1	TGTGCCTGGAGCGGACAGGGAGTAAATGGCTACACCTTC	CAWSGQGVNGYTF
-	TRBV10-3	TRBJ1-6	TRBD1	TGTGCCATCAGGGGGGACAGCTCCTATAATTCACCCCTCCACTTT	CAIRGDSSYNSPLHF
-	TRBV7-2	TRBJ2-1	-	TGTGCCAGCAGCTCCTACGGGGTGGTCGATGAGCAGTTCTTC	CASSSYGVVDEQFF
once	TRBV5-5	TRBJ1-2	TRBD1	TGTGCCAGCAGCTTTTGGGACAGGGGAGGCTACACCTTC	CASSFWDRGGYTF
-	TRBV11-2	TRBJ1-2	-	TGTGCCAGCAGCTTAGGGGCAGCTTATGGCTACACCTTC	CASSLGAAYGYTF
-	TRBV7-8	TRBJ2-1	-	TGTGCCAGCAGCGTAAGAACGACCCGAACCGAGGATGAGCAGTTCTTC	CASSVRTTRTEDEQFF
-	TRBV9	TRBJ2-4	TRBD2	TGTGCCAGCAGCGGAGAGCGGGGGGGCGGAAACATTCAGTACTTC	CASSGERGGGNIQYF
-	TRBV5-8	TRBJ2-7	TRBD1	TGTGCCAGCAGCTCAGGGACAGGGATTGCTCTCGAGCAGTACTTC	CASSSGTGIALEQYF
-	TRBV6-5	TRBJ1-1	TRBD1	TGTGCCAGCAGTTACCCAGGGGGACCCAAAGCTTTCTTT	CASSYPGGPKAFF
-	TRBV10-3	TRBJ2-3	-	TGTGCCATCAGTGAGACTTGGAGGGGGGGGCCTGGTGATACGCAGTATTTT	CAISETWRGGPGDTQYF
-	TRBV30	TRBJ1-1	-	TGTGCTTTGATGGGGGACAAGAACACTGAAGCTTTCTTT	CALMGDKNTEAFF
-	TRBV7-3	TRBJ2-2	-	TGTGCCAGCAGCCCCCATCAGAACACCGGGGAGCTGTTTTTT	CASSPHQNTGELFF
few	TRBV6-5	TRBJ1-1	-	TGTGCCAGCAGTTACTCGTGGGGAGGGTCGGACACTGAAGCTTTCTTT	CASSYSWGGSDTEAFF
-	TRBV14	TRBJ2-5	-	TGTGCCAGCAGCCAAGTTCGAGAGACCCAGTACTTC	CASSQVRETQYF
-	TRBV7-6	TRBJ2-5	-	TGTGCCAGCAGCGCCGGACAGAAAGAGACCCAGTACTTC	CASSAGQKETQYF
-	TRBV12-3/TRBV12-4	TRBJ1-1	TRBD1	TGTGCCAGCATGGGACAGAGGAACACTGAAGCTTTCTTT	CASMGQRNTEAFF
-	TRBV14	TRBJ2-5	TRBD1	TGTGCCAGCAGCCAAGCCCTGACAGGGTGGCAGACCCAGTACTTC	CASSQALTGWQTQYF
-	TRBV6-1	TRBJ1-2	-	TGTGCCAGCAGTGAATCAGGTCGGAACTATGGCTACACCTTC	CASSESGRNYGYTF
-	TRBV27	TRBJ1-6	-	TGTGCCAGCAGGGCAGGGACACAGAGCTCCTATAATTCACCCCTCCACTTT	CASRAGTQSSYNSPLHF
-	TRBV5-4	TRBJ2-6	-	TGTGCCAGCAGCGCCGCTCGGGGCTCTGGGGCCAACGTCCTGACTTTC	CASSAARGSGANVLTF
few	TRBV29-1	TRBJ2-3	-	TGCAGCGTTGAAGGTAACACACAAGGGGTAGGCACAGATACGCAGTATTTT	CSVEGNTQGVGTDTQYF
-	TRBV4-1	TRBJ1-1	TRBD1	TGCGCCAGCAGTAAAGGGACAGGGGAAGGGAACACTGAAGCTTTCTTT	CASSKGTGEGNTEAFF
-	TRBV27	TRBJ1-2	TRBD1	TGTGCCAGCAGCCCCTTGGGGACAGGATATACTGGGAACTATGGCTACACCTTC	CASSPLGTGYTGNYGYTF
-	TRBV6-1	TRBJ2-5	TRBD1	TGTGCCAGCAGTGAACACCGAACAGGGGAGGAGACCCAGTACTTC	CASSEHRTGEETQYF
once	TRBV6-5	TRBJ1-2	-	TGTGCCAGCAGTCGAGTCGTCTATGGCTACACCTTC	CASSRVVYGYTF
-	TRBV6-6	TRBJ2-5	TRBD2	TGTGCCAGCAGTTATGGGGGGGTCGGTCGAGAGACCCAGTACTTC	CASSYGGVGRETQYF
few	TRBV4-1	TRBJ2-2	TRBD2	TGCGCCAGCAGTCTCCCGGGCGCGGGGGGGGGATTGGTGACCGGGGAGCTGTTTTTT	CASSLPGAGGGLVTGELFF